This TCR beta chain came from a study of spatial heterogeneity in lung cancer. TCRdb used MiXCR to reprocess the 5' RACE reads, holding one entry per CDR3 protein. The repertoire holds more than 30,000 distinct CDR3 sequences, with over 9.5% as singletons. This clonotype was seen repeatedly, ten times or more. CDR1 and CDR2 from the germline V gene are DFQATT and SNEGSKA (reference sequence). V was cut by 5 bases and J by 3 bases, with 17 bases left in between. There are 15 residues in the CDR3. Noted time point: blood at routine non-recurrence follow-up after resection. The source is a female donor with early-stage non-small cell lung cancer. The specimen comprised PBMCs, sampled at follow-up. This chain connects TRBV20-1 to TRBJ1-5, with D possibly TRBD1 on 6 matching bases. CDR3 DNA sequence: TGCAGTGCTCCCAGGGGCGGTGGGGACAATCAGCCCCAGCATTTT. This translates into CSAPRGGGDNQPQHF.